One sample yielded the 25 T cell receptor beta chains listed below, sequenced in a study of neoadjuvant anti-PD-1 for oral cavity cancer. Sequencing used immunoSEQ multiplex PCR; TCRdb keeps in-frame clones, though not all of them. This sample has tens of thousands of clones, with around four fifths found just once. Sequenced material: PBMCs, taken before nivolumab (anti-PD-1) treatment. These receptors were obtained from a person aged 35-79 years with oral cavity squamous cell carcinoma.

This clone was counted between two and nine times. The gene calls are TRBV27 and TRBJ1-3; no clear D. Per the germline V gene, CDR1 is MNHEY and CDR2 is SMNVEV (reference sequence). This CDR3 is built from 13 residues. Trimming removed 6 bases at V and 0 bases at J, with 6 bases between. For the CDR3, the DNA is TGTGCCAGCAGCCCTAGCTCTGGAAACACCATATATTTT. It translates to CASSPSSGNTIYF.

The chain recombines TRBV14 with TRBJ2-3, with 10 nucleotides matching TRBD2. V trimming: 3 bases; J trimming: 3 bases; junction bases outside the gene matches: 9. This CDR3 region has 17 residues. CDR1 SGHDN and CDR2 FVKESK come from the germline V gene. The CDR3 sequence: CASSHARELAGTDTQYF. For the CDR3, the DNA is TGTGCCAGCAGCCACGCTCGGGAACTAGCGGGGACAGATACGCAGTATTTT.

The chain links TRBV5-1 to TRBJ2-3; weak D call: TRBD2 (6 bases). The CDR3 runs 15 residues. Trimming took 0 bases from V and 2 from J, leaving 10 bases between them. CDR1 and CDR2 from the germline V gene are SGHRS and YFSETQ. The CDR3 DNA reads TGCGCCAGCAGCTTGGGACTAGACCTCACAGATACGCAGTATTTT. Translated: CASSLGLDLTDTQYF.

The chain combines TRBV29-1 with TRBJ2-6, with unresolved D. This CDR3 comprises 14 residues. CDR1 and CDR2 (germline): SQVTM, ANQGSEA. V was trimmed by 1 base and J by 1 base, leaving 5 bases between them. DNA of the CDR3: TGCAGCGTTGAAGGTGGGTCTGGGGCCAACGTCCTGACTTTC. The encoded protein is CSVEGGSGANVLTF.

The chain links TRBV19 to TRBJ1-2; 8 bases map to TRBD1. After removal of 6 bases from V and 6 bases from J, the junction contained 6 bases not matched to a gene. This CDR3 region has 13 residues. CDR1 and CDR2 (germline): LNHDA, SQIVND (reference sequence). The CDR3 loop is CASRRQGIDGYTF. CDR3 DNA sequence: TGTGCCAGTAGACGACAGGGGATCGATGGCTACACCTTC. Together with reference TRBV19 and TRBJ1-2, the CDR3 gives the full variable domain: DGGITQSPKYLFRKEGQNVTLSCEQNLNHDAMYWYRQDPGQGLRLIYYSQIVNDFQKGDIAEGYSVSREKKESFPLTVTSAQKNPTAFYLCASRRQGIDGYTFGSGTRLTVV.

The rearrangement uses TRBV11-1 and TRBJ2-2; 7 bases are shared with TRBD2. CDR3 size: 16 residues. Germline V CDR1 and CDR2: SGHAT, FQDESV (reference sequence). With 5 bases clipped from V and 0 bases from J, the junction kept 6 bases outside the gene matches. Written as DNA, the CDR3 is TGTGCCAGCAGCAAAGAGGGACTACCGAACACCGGGGAGCTGTTTTTT. This codes for CASSKEGLPNTGELFF.

The chain has TRBV5-6 and TRBJ1-1; no definite D call. Trimming took 0 bases from V and 5 from J, leaving 8 bases between them. Germline V lookup: CDR1 SGHDT, CDR2 YYEEEE. This CDR3 has 13 residues. The CDR3 nucleotides are TGTGCCAGCAGCTTGGGAGCGGGGACTGAAGCTTTCTTT. Translated, it gives CASSLGAGTEAFF.

This chain links TRBV4-1 with TRBJ1-1; no reliable D call. The CDR3 length is 16 residues. V dropped 4 bases and J dropped 0 bases, with 15 bases sitting between them. Germline V CDR1 and CDR2: MGHRA, YSYEKL. CDR3 in DNA: TGCGCCAGCAGCCCTTTGGCCGGGGTGATGAACACTGAAGCTTTCTTT. It yields the protein CASSPLAGVMNTEAFF.

This clone was picked up a small number of times. The genes are TRBV11-2 and TRBJ1-2; 7 nucleotides align to TRBD1. Losses at the gene ends were 4 bases for V and 4 bases for J; bases not matched to a gene: 3. The CDR3 extends over 13 amino acids. CDR1 and CDR2 (germline): SGHAT, FQNNGV. CDR3 DNA: TGTGCCAGCAGCTCGTCAGGGGGCTATGGCTACACCTTC. This gives the protein CASSSSGGYGYTF.

The chain couples TRBV10-3 to TRBJ2-7, with D unresolved. The V gene's germline CDR1 is ENHRY and CDR2 SYGVKD. V was clipped by 3 bases and J by 2 bases, with 11 bases between them. There are 14 residues in the CDR3. The chain's CDR3 is CAISERAGTYEQYF. The CDR3 coding sequence is TGTGCCATCAGTGAAAGAGCAGGAACCTACGAGCAGTACTTC.

The chain employs TRBV5-1 and TRBJ1-2, with 10 bases aligning to TRBD1. Germline V gene lookup returns CDR1 SGHRS and CDR2 YFSETQ. Trimming at V came to 4 bases and at J to 4 bases, leaving 7 bases not matched to a gene. CDR3 size: 15 residues. The DNA of the CDR3 is TGCGCCAGCAGCCATAGACAGGGGGCTATCTATGGCTACACCTTC. It is translated as CASSHRQGAIYGYTF. Combining the CDR3 with reference TRBV5-1 and TRBJ1-2 gives the whole variable domain KAGVTQTPRYLIKTRGQQVTLSCSPISGHRSVSWYQQTPGQGLQFLFEYFSETQRNKGNFPGRFSGRQFSNSRSEMNVSTLELGDSALYLCASSHRQGAIYGYTFGSGTRLTVV.

This clone was seen only a few times. J is TRBJ1-3 and V is TRBV11-2; TRBD1 agrees at 9 bases. V trimming: 6 bases; J trimming: 4 bases; junction bases outside the gene matches: 4. CDR1 and CDR2 from the germline V gene are SGHAT and FQNNGV. The CDR3 length is 14 residues. The CDR3 protein is CASRPQGAGNTIYF. The CDR3 coding sequence is TGTGCCAGCAGACCACAGGGGGCGGGAAACACCATATATTTT.

The chain employs TRBV12-5 and TRBJ2-2, with a weak D call TRBD1 (6 bases). Germline V gives CDR1 LGHNT, CDR2 FRNRAP. V was trimmed by 0 bases and J by 2 bases, leaving 10 bases between them. The CDR3 consists of 16 residues. The CDR3 loop reads CASGLVSGANTGELFF. For the CDR3, the DNA is TGTGCTAGTGGTTTGGTATCAGGGGCAAACACCGGGGAGCTGTTTTTT. The variable domain in full, completed from reference TRBV12-5 and TRBJ2-2, reads DARVTQTPRHKVTEMGQEVTMRCQPILGHNTVFWYRQTMMQGLELLAYFRNRAPLDDSGMPKDRFSAEMPDATLATLKIQPSEPRDSAVYFCASGLVSGANTGELFFGEGSRLTVL.

The chain carries TRBV5-1 and TRBJ2-5; D perhaps matches TRBD1 (5 bases). V was clipped by 3 bases and J by 1 base, with 10 bases between them. CDR3 length: 14 residues. The germline gives CDR1 SGHRS, CDR2 YFSETQ. The CDR3 sequence is CASSSSGIQETQYF. The DNA of the CDR3 is TGCGCCAGCAGCTCATCAGGGATCCAAGAGACCCAGTACTTC. The variable domain in full, completed from reference TRBV5-1 and TRBJ2-5, reads KAGVTQTPRYLIKTRGQQVTLSCSPISGHRSVSWYQQTPGQGLQFLFEYFSETQRNKGNFPGRFSGRQFSNSRSEMNVSTLELGDSALYLCASSSSGIQETQYFGPGTRLLVL.

The rearrangement uses TRBV29-1 and TRBJ2-3, with 11 bases matching TRBD2. The germline V gene has CDR1 SQVTM and CDR2 ANQGSEA. This CDR3 has 16 residues. V was pared by 4 bases and J by 5 bases, with 11 bases of the junction left unmatched. For the CDR3, the DNA is TGCAGCGTTGGGGATGGTAGCGGGAGGGGAATAGATACGCAGTATTTT. This encodes CSVGDGSGRGIDTQYF.

The rearrangement uses TRBV4-1 and TRBJ2-1; 10 positions match TRBD2. The CDR3 is 17 residues long. Trimming removed 1 base from V and 4 bases from J; junction bases left unmatched: 7. In germline, CDR1 is MGHRA, CDR2 YSYEKL. The CDR3, as DNA: TGCGCCAGCAGCCAAGTCCCGGCTAGCGGGAGTTACAATGAGCAGTTCTTC. The encoded protein is CASSQVPASGSYNEQFF.

Only one count was recorded for this clone. J is TRBJ2-3 and V is TRBV10-3; D gene unclear. The CDR3 covers 13 residues. In germline, CDR1 is ENHRY, CDR2 SYGVKD. Trimming removed 5 bases from V and 2 bases from J, with 8 bases in between. The CDR3 reads CAISRTPTDTQYF. In DNA form, the CDR3 reads TGTGCCATCAGTCGTACACCCACAGATACGCAGTATTTT.

The chain recombines TRBV19 with TRBJ2-7; 7 positions match TRBD1. Germline assignment: CDR1 LNHDA and CDR2 SQIVND (reference sequence). Trimming cost V 5 bases and J 2 bases; bases outside gene matches: 3. This CDR3 region has 13 residues. Here the CDR3 DNA reads TGTGCCAGTAGTCCACAGGGGACCTACGAGCAGTACTTC. Protein product: CASSPQGTYEQYF.

About this clone itself: Other nucleotide sequences in the sample specify the same CDR3. The chain couples TRBV30 to TRBJ1-5; D may be TRBD1 (6 bases). V was trimmed by 0 bases and J by 7 bases, leaving 10 bases between them. The CDR3 contains 13 residues. Germline V gene sequence: CDR1 GTSNPN, CDR2 SVGIG (reference sequence). CDR3 region: CAWSVAGDQPQHF. The DNA of the CDR3 is TGTGCCTGGAGTGTGGCAGGGGACCAGCCCCAGCATTTT.

The V call is TRBV19, the J call TRBJ1-5; D is undetermined. Trimming removed 10 bases at V and 10 bases at J, with 20 bases between. The CDR3 sequence is 13 residues long. Looked up from germline, CDR1 is LNHDA and CDR2 is SQIVND (reference sequence). The CDR3 DNA is TGTGCCACCCAACCCCGAGGGCTCGGCCCCCAGCATTTT. Residues: CATQPRGLGPQHF.

The J gene is TRBJ2-3, the V gene TRBV11-3; 15 positions match TRBD2. The CDR3 is made up of 14 amino acids. J gave up 13 bases and V 5 bases, and 7 bases lay outside the gene matches. Per the germline V gene, CDR1 is SGHNT and CDR2 is YENEEA. CDR3 in amino acids: CASSLGLAGGAKYF. In nucleotides, the CDR3 is TGTGCCAGCAGCCTCGGACTAGCGGGAGGGGCAAAGTATTTT.

The chain carries TRBV15 and TRBJ1-2; 7 nucleotides agree with TRBD1. Looked up from germline, CDR1 is LNHNV and CDR2 is YYDKDF (reference sequence). The J segment lost 4 bases and the V segment lost 5 bases, leaving 7 bases of the junction unmatched. This CDR3 contains 14 residues. The CDR3 DNA sequence: TGTGCCACCAGCCCCCGAAGGACAGGCTATGGCTACACCTTC. Residues: CATSPRRTGYGYTF.

Details on this clone: This specimen includes other DNA sequences encoding the same CDR3. The V and J genes are TRBV15 and TRBJ1-1; no clear D. From germline, CDR1 is LNHNV and CDR2 YYDKDF (reference sequence). The CDR3 runs 13 residues. Trimming removed 0 bases at V and 10 bases at J, with 12 bases between. The CDR3 nucleotides read TGTGCCACCAGCAGAGATGCTGACCAGTTAGCTTTCTTT. Protein: CATSRDADQLAFF.

This chain uses TRBV30 with TRBJ2-7; 9 positions agree with TRBD2. After removal of 6 bases from V and 0 bases from J, the junction contained 9 bases not matched to a gene. Germline CDR1 and CDR2: GTSNPN and SVGIG (reference sequence). CDR3 length: 15 amino acids. CDR3 region: CACFSGRYPSYEQYF. CDR3 coding DNA: TGTGCCTGCTTTAGCGGGAGATATCCCTCCTACGAGCAGTACTTC.

This chain's CDR3 is CASSPRTSNEETQYF. The DNA for the CDR3 is TGTGCCAGCAGCCCCAGGACAAGTAATGAAGAGACCCAGTACTTC. The J gene is TRBJ2-5, the V gene TRBV7-2; TRBD1 is a possible D gene (5 bases). The CDR3 covers 15 residues. From germline, CDR1 is SGHTA and CDR2 FQGNSA. V was trimmed by 5 bases and J by 3 bases, leaving 16 bases between them.